This T cell receptor beta chain was captured by sequencing in a study of T cell responses to AZD1222 COVID-19 vaccine. Deletions cut 3 bases from V and 8 bases from J, with 10 bases between. Germline-derived CDR1 and CDR2 are DFQATT and SNEGSKA (reference sequence). The CDR3 spans 11 residues. Study-wide findings and caveats: Sampling captured repertoires only after the peak T cell response. Seropositive AZD1222 recipients at baseline numbered only six or seven. Of spike-specific TCRs, nearly half reportedly target regions left unmutated in variants.

Method: immunoSEQ multiplex PCR; TCRdb's copy keeps in-frame clones and lacks some. The profile shows about 86,000 clones, approximately 89% of them singletons. Regarding this clone: Its antigen is undetermined.

The specimen was peripheral blood, collected on day 0 of AZD1222 vaccination. This receptor was obtained from an adult in good health. This rearrangement joins TRBV20-1 to TRBJ1-2; maybe TRBD1 (5 bases). CDR3 sequence (DNA): TGCAGTGCTAGCAGGGTGGGAGGCTACACCTTC. Residues: CSASRVGGYTF.